This T cell receptor beta chain was captured in a study of T cells in Graves' hyperthyroidism and ophthalmopathy. General observations from the study: Ophthalmopathy and stable hyperthyroidism were told apart by a 13 V-J model. Most clonotypes that expanded in the thyroid above 0.001 also showed up in blood.

From germline, CDR1 is LGHNA and CDR2 YNFKEQ. Trimming took 0 bases from V and 3 from J, leaving 12 bases between them. This CDR3 comprises 16 residues. It was RNA transcripts that yielded the amplified TCR beta CDR3 regions. In the first-round RT-PCR of the TCR CDR3, the HTBI primer set was used. TCRdb processed the multiplex PCR reads anew with MiXCR; each CDR3 protein has one entry. The data show hundreds of thousands of distinct CDR3 sequences, with roughly 16% seen just once and 3.8% held by the top ten. This clonotype has a handful of counts. The target antigen is unknown. Lactation, pregnancy, other autoimmune disease or uncontrolled infection excluded patients. It was 10 ml of fresh peripheral blood that supplied the PBMCs.

V is TRBV4-2 and J is TRBJ2-1, with D tentatively TRBD2 (6 bases). The clonotype comes from a woman between 25 and 40 years old with Graves' hyperthyroidism. Sequencing used blood. CDR3 amino acids: CASSQDGLANYNEQFF. CDR3 coding DNA: TGTGCCAGCAGCCAAGACGGGCTAGCGAACTACAATGAGCAGTTCTTC.